This TCR beta chain was found in a study of blood T cell repertoires in COVID-19 (dated by TCRdb to the early 2020s). At the level of the whole study: Samples covering the acute and convalescent phases of COVID-19 were provided by collaborators in the United States, Italy and Spain. The material from the prospective study consisted of cDNA or gDNA derived from T cells, B-cell-depleted T cells, or PBMCs. Subjects who had been exposed to COVID-19, were actively infected with it, or had recovered from it provided the deeply sampled blood TCRbeta repertoires that made up the dataset. The repertoires were released in a freely available public database meant as a resource for research on the immune response to SARS-CoV-2. Samples came from the ongoing ImmuneRACE study (first 160 participants) plus 1,254 subjects from 6 global collaborators. The sample metadata nearly always contained a de-identified subject ID, COVID-19 status, age in years and sex. HLA class I and class II types, where available, came from metadata supplied by the sample provider rather than from assay-based typing.

Study-wide findings and limitations: The quantity of clinical and demographic metadata differed by source and by participant and was supplied without curation.

The immunoSEQ Assay, a bias-controlled multiplex PCR, was used to amplify TCRbeta CDR3 regions from genomic DNA. The original pipeline was this. Within the assay, amplification of reference gene primers was used to estimate how many nucleated cells each sample contained. To quantify the absolute abundance of each unique TCRbeta CDR3 rearrangement, sequence reads were collapsed and filtered. For each sample, productive Simpson clonality was calculated as the square root of Simpson's diversity index over productive rearrangements. TCRdb provides this immuneACCESS table in a form limited to in-frame rearrangements. Some clones are lacking; in checked studies, under half of them reflect an unresolved V gene, and why the rest are absent is not known. V and J calls and clone size are given by that table; D and trimming were obtained from the DNA. For this sample the table gives about 150,000 clones, of which about 85% were detected only once. The top ten hold around 4.6% of the sample.

The collaborating institutions used their own protocols to collect whole blood in K2EDTA tubes. For TCRbeta analysis, collaborator samples were shipped as frozen whole blood, as isolated PBMCs, or as DNA extracted from either sample type. This clone was detected once. What this receptor recognizes is not known. The input lacks base qualities; no much larger clone sits a single base away. Including cysteine and phenylalanine, the CDR3 has 14 amino acids. Kept here is only the CDR3 DNA, which spans 42 bases and is read in frame from base 1. The germline V gene encodes CDR1 SQVTM and CDR2 ANQGSEA. Trimming accounts for 3 bases at V and 5 bases at J, while the number of junction bases matched to no gene is 5.

Recombination connected TRBV29-1 to TRBJ2-2; 8 bases in the junction line up with TRBD2. This clonotype was sampled from a woman aged 55-70 years with active or convalescent COVID-19. Sequenced input: peripheral blood. The CDR3: CSVEGAGGTGELFF. The nucleotide sequence reads as follows: TGCAGCGTTGAGGGCGCGGGGGGTACCGGGGAGCTGTTTTTT.